This entry describes one T cell receptor (beta chain). Sequencing used immunoSEQ multiplex PCR; TCRdb keeps in-frame clones, though not all of them. This sample has almost 200,000 clones; 89% occur once, and the top ten carry around 8%. The sample comes from a study of blood T cell repertoires in COVID-19. Participants were placed into cohorts based on the clinical history they reported. CDR1 is SGHNT, CDR2 YYREEE, per germline (reference sequence). Losses at the gene ends were 1 base for V and 3 bases for J; bases not matched to a gene: 2. The CDR3 loop spans 15 amino acids. Sequences were obtained from PBMCs or T cells enriched from blood (not recorded which). V gene TRBV5-4 combines with J gene TRBJ2-3; 10 bases fit TRBD2. This receptor was obtained from a woman between 18 and 30 years old who had recovered from COVID-19. CDR3 sequence: CASSLTSGTTDTQYF. The CDR3 nucleotides read TGTGCCAGCAGCTTGACTAGCGGGACAACAGATACGCAGTATTTT.